Each of the 18 T cell receptor beta chains below was sequenced from the same sample in a study of blood T cell repertoires in COVID-19. Sequenced by immunoSEQ multiplex PCR; TCRdb stores in-frame clones only, minus some. The repertoire holds around 150,000 clones, with 65% to 90% as singletons. Specimen: peripheral blood. These receptors originate from a man in his sixties or seventies with acute or convalescent COVID-19.

The gene calls are TRBV5-4 and TRBJ1-2; D perhaps matches TRBD1 (5 bases). Deletions cut 3 bases from V and 5 bases from J, with 14 bases between. There are 14 residues in the CDR3. The germline gives CDR1 SGHNT, CDR2 YYREEE (reference sequence). The CDR3 DNA follows: TGTGCCAGCAGCTACGGGACTGACGGTTATGGCTACACCTTC. This sequence encodes CASSYGTDGYGYTF.

V usage is TRBV11-1 and J usage is TRBJ2-7, with D possibly matching TRBD1 (6 bases). This CDR3 contains 15 residues. Per germline, CDR1 SGHAT and CDR2 FQDESV (reference sequence). Trimming took 1 base from V and 3 from J, leaving 13 bases between them. The CDR3 here is CASSLGGQLHYEQYF. Here the CDR3 DNA reads TGTGCCAGCAGCTTAGGTGGACAGTTGCACTACGAGCAGTACTTC. The variable domain in full, completed from reference TRBV11-1 and TRBJ2-7, reads EAEVAQSPRYKITEKSQAVAFWCDPISGHATLYWYRQILGQGPELLVQFQDESVVDDSQLPKDRFSAERLKGVDSTLKIQPAELGDSAMYLCASSLGGQLHYEQYFGPGTRLTVT.

The chain uses TRBV5-8 and TRBJ1-1; TRBD1 might be the D (5 bases). Trimming took off 0 bases at V and 6 bases at J, with 12 bases between the two ends. CDR1 and CDR2 (germline): SGHTS, YDEGEE. The CDR3 is 14 residues long. The CDR3 DNA is TGTGCCAGCAGCTTGGGGACACCGGGCGCTGAAGCTTTCTTT. Amino acids: CASSLGTPGAEAFF. Using reference TRBV5-8 and TRBJ1-1 for the parts outside the CDR3, the full variable domain is EAGVTQSPTHLIKTRGQQATLRCSPISGHTSVYWYQQALGLGLQFLLWYDEGEERNRGNFPPRFSGRQFPNYSSELNVNALELEDSALYLCASSLGTPGAEAFFGQGTRLTVV.

The chain carries TRBV2 and TRBJ2-6, with TRBD2 as a possible D gene (5 bases). The CDR3 runs to 14 residues. Trimming pared 8 bases from V and 0 bases from J, leaving 8 bases between. The germline gives CDR1 SNHLY, CDR2 FYNNEI. DNA for the CDR3: TGTGCCAGCCGTGGAGGCTCTGGGGCCAACGTCCTGACTTTC. This codes for CASRGGSGANVLTF.

The chain combines TRBV28 with TRBJ1-2, with TRBD1 identical over 8 bases. The V segment lost 5 bases and the J segment 8 bases; nucleotides outside the gene matches: 7. CDR3 length: 13 amino acids. Germline V CDR1 and CDR2: MDHEN, SYDVKM. The CDR3 DNA follows: TGTGCCAGCAGTCTCCAGGGGGCGCGCGGCTACACCTTC. Protein: CASSLQGARGYTF.

The V call is TRBV7-9, the J call TRBJ1-3; 8 bases line up with TRBD1. Germline CDR1 reads SEHNR; CDR2 reads FQNEAQ (reference sequence). The V and J ends lost 5 bases and 4 bases, in that order; junction bases with no gene match: 4. The CDR3 contains 14 residues. CDR3 loop: CASSVDRAGNTIYF. CDR3 bases: TGTGCCAGCAGCGTGGACAGGGCGGGAAACACCATATATTTT.

The J gene is TRBJ1-1, the V gene TRBV28, with D possibly TRBD1 on 5 matching bases. CDR1 and CDR2 (germline): MDHEN, SYDVKM. This CDR3 has 12 residues. Trimming cost V 4 bases and J 5 bases, with 8 bases left between them. As DNA, the CDR3 is TGTGCCAGCAGTTCAGGGAGGACTGAAGCTTTCTTT. This encodes CASSSGRTEAFF. Complete variable domain (other parts from reference TRBV28 and TRBJ1-1): DVKVTQSSRYLVKRTGEKVFLECVQDMDHENMFWYRQDPGLGLRLIYFSYDVKMKEKGDIPEGYSVSREKKERFSLILESASTNQTSMYLCASSSGRTEAFFGQGTRLTVV.

This sequence joins TRBV10-3 and TRBJ1-1; 9 nucleotides align to TRBD1. V lost 5 bases to trimming and J lost 4 bases; unmatched junction nucleotides: 5. There are 14 residues in the CDR3. Germline lookup yields CDR1 ENHRY and CDR2 SYGVKD. The CDR3 coding sequence is TGTGCCATCAGTCGGACAGGGGAAATCACTGAAGCTTTCTTT. This encodes CAISRTGEITEAFF.

The gene calls are TRBV6-5 and TRBJ2-1, with 8 bases matching TRBD1. The J segment lost 12 bases and the V segment lost 0 bases, leaving 10 bases of the junction unmatched. Per the germline V gene, CDR1 is MNHEY and CDR2 is SVGAGI. This CDR3 has 15 residues. Here the CDR3 DNA reads TGTGCCAGCAGTTACTCGGGACAGGACGACCAAGGGCAGTTCTTC. Protein product: CASSYSGQDDQGQFF.

The V gene is TRBV5-1, the J gene TRBJ2-2, with 14 positions matching TRBD2. The V gene's germline CDR1 is SGHRS and CDR2 YFSETQ. This CDR3 contains 20 residues. Trimming cost V 0 bases and J 2 bases; bases outside gene matches: 9. The CDR3 spells CASSLAPGLAGGINTGELFF. The CDR3 nucleotides are TGCGCCAGCAGCTTGGCCCCCGGACTAGCGGGAGGCATAAACACCGGGGAGCTGTTTTTT.

This chain uses TRBV6-5 with TRBJ1-2; no reliable D call. The germline V and J ends were trimmed by 4 bases and 3 bases, with 9 bases remaining between them. Germline V gene sequence: CDR1 MNHEY, CDR2 SVGAGI. This CDR3 region has 13 residues. The CDR3 nucleotides are TGTGCCAGCAGTTTTGTACAGTACTATGGCTACACCTTC. Translation: CASSFVQYYGYTF.

The chain is built from TRBV30 and TRBJ2-3; 7 nucleotides agree with TRBD2. The CDR3 is 14 residues long. The V gene end was trimmed by 3 bases and the J gene end by 4 bases; junction bases not matched to a gene: 7. Per the germline V gene, CDR1 is GTSNPN and CDR2 is SVGIG (reference sequence). This CDR3 is CAWSRRERSDTQYF. The CDR3 nucleotides are TGTGCCTGGAGCCGGCGGGAGAGGTCAGATACGCAGTATTTT.

CDR3 sequence: CASSESGYSTDTQYF. The CDR3 nucleotides read TGTGCCAGCAGTGAGAGCGGATATAGCACAGATACGCAGTATTTT. The chain uses TRBV2 and TRBJ2-3; D is possibly TRBD2 (5 bases). Germline CDR1 SNHLY, CDR2 FYNNEI. This CDR3 spans 15 amino acids. V lost 3 bases, J lost 0 bases, and 10 bases lay in between.

This clone was recorded a few times. V and J are TRBV4-3 and TRBJ2-1, with D possibly TRBD2 on 6 matching bases. This CDR3 has 16 residues. Germline-derived CDR1 and CDR2 are LGHNA and YSLEER. V dropped 3 bases and J dropped 3 bases, with 15 bases sitting between them. The CDR3 sequence: CASSQVSGRDYNEQFF. Written as DNA, the CDR3 is TGCGCCAGCAGCCAGGTTAGCGGAAGGGACTACAATGAGCAGTTCTTC.

The chain employs TRBV5-8 and TRBJ2-1, with 7 bases matching TRBD1. Germline values: CDR1 SGHTS, CDR2 YDEGEE. The ends lost 3 bases at V and 10 bases at J; junction bases unmatched: 4. The CDR3 has 12 amino acids. DNA of the CDR3: TGTGCCAGCAGCTCCAGGACAGGCGAGCAGTTCTTC. Residues: CASSSRTGEQFF.

The chain carries TRBV27 and TRBJ2-7; D remains unclear. Germline V gene sequence: CDR1 MNHEY, CDR2 SMNVEV (reference sequence). The germline V and J ends were trimmed by 0 bases and 4 bases, with 4 bases remaining between them. The CDR3 covers 12 residues. For the CDR3, the DNA is TGTGCCAGCAGTTTATCGCGGTACGAGCAGTACTTC. It specifies CASSLSRYEQYF.

This chain joins TRBV3-1 (or the pseudogene TRBV3-2) and TRBJ1-4; D is undetermined. Germline V CDR1 and CDR2: LGHDT, YNNKEL (reference sequence). The CDR3 consists of 16 residues. V dropped 2 bases and J dropped 0 bases, with 10 bases sitting between them. CDR3 nucleotides: TGTGCCAGCAGCCAACGAGGATCGGCAACTAATGAAAAACTGTTTTTT. Protein: CASSQRGSATNEKLFF.

The sample holds one count of this clone. The chain joins TRBV29-1 to TRBJ1-2; 10 nucleotides agree with TRBD1. CDR1 SQVTM and CDR2 ANQGSEA come from the germline V gene. J gave up 7 bases and V 5 bases, and 7 bases lay outside the gene matches. This CDR3 comprises 13 residues. CDR3 in amino acids: CSVSRDRGFGYTF. The CDR3, as DNA: TGCAGCGTTAGCCGGGACAGGGGATTTGGCTACACCTTC.